The 20 T cell receptor beta chains listed next were all sequenced from one sample in a study of response to subunit inactivated influenza vaccine. Each CDR3 protein gets one entry after TCRdb re-called the RT-PCR reads with MiXCR. This sample carries fewer than 600,000 distinct CDR3 sequences, under 8.5% of them seen once, and the ten largest clones take about an eighth. Sequencing used PBMCs from blood, obtained about 24 months after vaccination. These receptors were taken from a man between 50 and 70 years old who received an inactivated influenza vaccine.

In this sample, this clonotype turned up a few times. V usage is TRBV4-2 and J usage is TRBJ1-2, with 7 positions matching TRBD1. J lost 7 bases, V lost 0 bases, and 11 bases had no gene match. Germline V gene data show CDR1 as LGHNA and CDR2 as YNFKEQ. The CDR3 extends over 16 amino acids. The CDR3 DNA sequence: TGTGCCAGCAGCCAAGAGGAGGGCAGGGGGATACGTGGCTACACCTTC. Translation gives CASSQEEGRGIRGYTF.

The sample holds a few counts of this clonotype. This rearrangement joins TRBV7-8 to TRBJ2-7; no definite D call. Germline V gene sequence: CDR1 SGHVS, CDR2 FQNEAQ. V was trimmed by 5 bases and J by 2 bases, leaving 10 bases between them. The CDR3 extends over 13 amino acids. The CDR3 sequence is CASSGRAPYEQYF. The CDR3 DNA reads as TGTGCCAGCAGCGGTAGGGCCCCCTACGAGCAGTACTTC.

The sample holds many counts of this clonotype. This chain joins TRBV28 and TRBJ2-7, with D perhaps TRBD1 or TRBD2 (5 bases each). Germline assignment: CDR1 MDHEN and CDR2 SYDVKM. The CDR3 runs to 14 residues. This chain's CDR3 is CATRTGTDNYEQYF. The CDR3 DNA is TGTGCTACTCGGACCGGGACGGATAACTACGAGCAGTACTTC.

This clonotype was picked up a small number of times. The chain couples TRBV29-1 to TRBJ1-1; 8 positions match TRBD1. The germline V gene has CDR1 SQVTM and CDR2 ANQGSEA. With 0 bases clipped from V and 7 bases from J, the junction kept 7 bases outside the gene matches. This CDR3 contains 14 residues. CDR3 nucleotide sequence: TGCAGCGTTGAAGATACCGGGACAGGAGATGAAGCTTTCTTT. It encodes CSVEDTGTGDEAFF.

The chain employs TRBV16 and TRBJ1-5; D remains ambiguous. Trimming pared 4 bases from V and 6 bases from J, leaving 16 bases between. Per germline, CDR1 KGHSY and CDR2 FQNENV. The CDR3 has 15 amino acids. CDR3 sequence (DNA): TGTGCCAGCAGCCGGGAATGGGGTGCGGGTCAGCCCCAGCATTTT. Its protein product is CASSREWGAGQPQHF.

J is TRBJ2-1 and V is TRBV7-2, with 8 bases fitting TRBD2. This CDR3 has 16 amino acids. Germline V CDR1 and CDR2: SGHTA, FQGNSA. With V trimmed by 4 bases and J by 0 bases, 5 bases remained unmatched. Written as DNA, the CDR3 is TGTGCCAGCAGCTCTGCTAGCGGGTTCTCCTACAATGAGCAGTTCTTC. Encoded protein: CASSSASGFSYNEQFF.

This clonotype was seen many times. The chain couples TRBV10-3 to TRBJ1-1, with no clear D. Trimming took off 4 bases at V and 3 bases at J, with 15 bases between the two ends. This CDR3 is built from 15 residues. Germline values: CDR1 ENHRY, CDR2 SYGVKD. CDR3 sequence: CAISVTDLFDTEAFF. In nucleotides, the CDR3 is TGTGCCATCAGTGTTACAGATCTTTTTGACACTGAAGCTTTCTTT.

This clonotype occurred many times. J is TRBJ1-1 and V is TRBV4-2; D is unresolved. The CDR3 has 15 amino acids. V was shortened by 1 base and J by 1 base, with 10 bases between the two germline ends. Germline V CDR1 and CDR2: LGHNA, YNFKEQ. The CDR3 nucleotides are TGTGCCAGCAGCCAAGGGACCGGAAAGAACACTGAAGCTTTCTTT. It yields the protein CASSQGTGKNTEAFF.

This clonotype came up a few times. The gene calls are TRBV6-2 or TRBV6-3 and TRBJ2-1; 16 positions match TRBD2. CDR3 length: 18 amino acids. Trimming took 6 bases from V and 9 from J; bases not matched to a gene: 14. The germline CDR1 and CDR2 sequences are MNHEY and SVGEGT. CDR3 sequence reads: CASSTQPGTSGRALEQFF. CDR3 nucleotides: TGTGCCAGCAGCACGCAGCCCGGGACTAGCGGGAGGGCCCTTGAGCAGTTCTTC.

The V gene is TRBV2, the J gene TRBJ2-7; D is undetermined. Germline V CDR1 and CDR2: SNHLY, FYNNEI. The V and J ends lost 3 bases and 2 bases respectively, with 14 bases between them. This CDR3 has 15 residues. The CDR3, as DNA: TGTGCCAGCAGTGATTGGTTAGGGAACCCCTACGAGCAGTACTTC. It codes for CASSDWLGNPYEQYF.

There are many counts of this clonotype. The CDR3 spells CAIKGGSSYEQYF. CDR3 nucleotide sequence: TGTGCCATCAAGGGGGGGAGCTCCTACGAGCAGTACTTC. The chain recombines TRBV10-3 with TRBJ2-7, with D possibly TRBD2 on 7 matching bases. Germline V gives CDR1 ENHRY, CDR2 SYGVKD. This CDR3 contains 13 residues. V lost 7 bases and J lost 0, with 10 bases in between.

Here the CDR3 DNA reads TGCGCCAGCAGCTTACGAACATACAATGAGCAGTTCTTC. Its translation: CASSLRTYNEQFF. The chain joins TRBV5-1 to TRBJ2-1; D call uncertain. CDR1 is SGHRS and CDR2 is YFSETQ in the germline V gene. This CDR3 is built from 13 residues. The V gene lost 2 bases and the J gene lost 4 bases, with 7 bases spanning the gap.

As concerns this clonotype: The germline gene is not matched at one end of the junction; a read error may be the cause. The rearrangement links TRBV5-6 to TRBJ2-5; the match to TRBD1 covers 7 bases. The CDR3 totals 14 residues. From germline, CDR1 is SGHDT and CDR2 YYEEEE. The CDR3 nucleotides read TGTGCGAGCAGCCAAGGGACAGTCGCCGATACCCAGTACTTC. Translation gives CASSQGTVADTQYF.

The chain joins TRBV20-1 to TRBJ1-4; TRBD1 matches at 9 bases. Germline values: CDR1 DFQATT, CDR2 SNEGSKA (reference sequence). The CDR3 runs to 14 residues. V gave up 4 bases and J gave up 8 bases; unmatched junction bases: 8. The CDR3 protein is CSATRDRVEEKLFF. The CDR3 DNA reads TGCAGTGCTACCCGGGACAGGGTAGAGGAAAAACTGTTTTTT.

The CDR3 spells CASSLRSSQNIQYF. In DNA, the CDR3 is TGTGCCAGCAGTTTACGAAGTAGCCAAAACATTCAGTACTTC. The chain combines TRBV12-3 or TRBV12-4 with TRBJ2-4; D is ambiguous. V dropped 2 bases and J dropped 5 bases, with 10 bases sitting between them. This CDR3 contains 14 residues.

This clonotype was seen only a few times. V and J are TRBV28 and TRBJ1-3, with D perhaps TRBD1 (5 bases). The germline CDR1 and CDR2 sequences are MDHEN and SYDVKM. This CDR3 spans 14 amino acids. V was trimmed by 6 bases and J by 2 bases, leaving 11 bases between them. The CDR3 DNA reads TGTGCCAGCAGCCCCGCGGGACCTGGAAACACCATATATTTT. Translating gives CASSPAGPGNTIYF.

This clonotype was observed a handful of times. The rearrangement joins TRBV5-1 to TRBJ2-3; TRBD2 aligns across 8 bases. Trimming removed 4 bases from V and 5 bases from J; junction bases left unmatched: 9. This CDR3 region has 15 residues. Germline CDR1 SGHRS, CDR2 YFSETQ. CDR3 sequence: CASSTRSGKEDTQYF. DNA for the CDR3: TGCGCCAGCAGCACCCGTAGCGGGAAGGAAGATACGCAGTATTTT.

The table lists this clonotype with many counts. The chain uses TRBV27 and TRBJ2-5; D is ambiguous. V lost 3 bases to trimming and J lost 5 bases, with 10 bases between them. There are 13 residues in the CDR3. The germline gives CDR1 MNHEY, CDR2 SMNVEV (reference sequence). CDR3 region: CASSFVRSETQYF. The DNA for the CDR3 is TGTGCCAGCAGTTTTGTCAGATCTGAGACCCAGTACTTC.

This clonotype was recorded a few times. The chain uses TRBV4-1 and TRBJ1-2; D remains unclear. CDR3 length: 14 residues. The V gene lost 0 bases and the J gene lost 8 bases, with 13 bases spanning the gap. In germline, CDR1 is MGHRA, CDR2 YSYEKL. The CDR3 here is CASSQEGTVGGYTF. The DNA of the CDR3 is TGCGCCAGCAGCCAAGAGGGAACAGTGGGGGGCTACACCTTC.

At least ten counts were recorded for this clonotype. The chain uses TRBV6-1 and TRBJ2-5; 9 bases are shared with TRBD2. The germline gives CDR1 MNHNS, CDR2 SASEGT. V shed 4 bases and J 2 bases; nucleotides not matched to a gene: 2. CDR3 length: 14 residues. The DNA for the CDR3 is TGTGCCAGCAGTGTCCTAGCGGGGCAAGAGACCCAGTACTTC. It encodes CASSVLAGQETQYF.